Sequencing of this TCR beta chain was carried out in a study of blood T cell repertoires in COVID-19. As for the study in general: The samples span acute and convalescent COVID-19 from the United States, Italy and Spain. PBMCs, B-cell-depleted T cells, or T cells provided the cDNA or gDNA that made up the material.

The authors' processing: Estimation of nucleated cell counts was performed using reference gene primer amplification. The protocol was immunoSEQ multiplex PCR, while the TCRdb copy is restricted to in-frame clones and leaves out a portion. That table furnishes V, J and clone size, whereas the DNA furnished D and trimming. This sample has 98,000 or so clones, with about 87% found just once. This TCR was sampled from a man aged 50-59 years with acute or convalescent COVID-19. Input material: peripheral blood.

This CDR3 reads CASRGTANQPQHF. DNA of the CDR3: TGTGCCAGCAGAGGGACAGCAAATCAGCCCCAGCATTTT. The rearrangement uses TRBV6-5 and TRBJ1-5; 7 nucleotides agree with TRBD1. The CDR3 covers 13 residues. J gave up 4 bases and V 6 bases, and 3 bases lay outside the gene matches. Germline assignment: CDR1 MNHEY and CDR2 SVGAGI.